This paragraph reports one T cell receptor (beta chain). The V gene's germline CDR1 is LNHDA and CDR2 SQIVND (reference sequence). This CDR3 is built from 14 residues. Trimming removed 3 bases from V and 0 bases from J, with 9 bases in between. The data were taken from a study of blood T cell repertoires in COVID-19. Across the study: Sources were T cells, B-cell-depleted T cells, or PBMCs; the material itself was cDNA or gDNA.

In the original workflow: Estimates of nucleated cell counts were drawn from the amplification of reference gene primers. TCRdb's copy holds only in-frame clones and misses some; the assay was immunoSEQ multiplex PCR. V and J calls and clone size are those listed in that table; D and trimming were worked out from the DNA. The sample holds more than 300,000 clones, under 90% seen once. Which cohort a participant joined came from the clinical history participants gave. Symptom resolution, clearance, or two negative PCRs marked donors in Cohort 3 as recovered. Sequenced material: PBMCs or T cells enriched from blood (not recorded which). This rearrangement joins TRBV19 to TRBJ2-7; a weak D match, TRBD2 (6 bases). The clonotype was recovered from a woman aged 30 to 39 who had recovered from COVID-19. The CDR3 DNA is TGTGCCAGTAGTATCGGCGGGATCTCCTACGAGCAGTACTTC. Encoded protein: CASSIGGISYEQYF.